Presented here are 32 T cell receptor beta chains from one specimen sequenced in a study of control samples from healthy donors and cancer patients. Sequencing was performed with immunoSEQ multiplex PCR; in TCRdb, only in-frame clones are kept and a portion is missing. This sample has about 130,000 clones, with roughly 94% found just once. Source material: PBMCs. Source of these receptors: a man in his sixties with colorectal cancer.

V and J are TRBV4-3 and TRBJ1-2; tentative D call: TRBD1 (5 bases). The CDR3 contains 14 residues. Germline CDR1 reads LGHNA; CDR2 reads YSLEER. V was trimmed by 3 bases and J by 2 bases, leaving 10 bases between them. The CDR3 loop reads CASSHQTDNYGYTF. The DNA for the CDR3 is TGCGCCAGCAGCCACCAGACAGACAACTATGGCTACACCTTC.

The rearrangement uses TRBV24-1 and TRBJ2-1, with 7 bases lining up with TRBD1. Germline V gene lookup returns CDR1 KGHDR and CDR2 SFDVKD. V lost 6 bases, J lost 4 bases, and 8 bases stayed unmatched. The CDR3 sequence is 15 residues long. The CDR3 DNA reads as TGTGCCACCAGTTTCCGACAGGGAAATTACAATGAGCAGTTCTTC. Translating gives CATSFRQGNYNEQFF.

The chain employs TRBV7-2 and TRBJ1-6; 8 nucleotides match TRBD1. Germline lookup yields CDR1 SGHTA and CDR2 FQGNSA. CDR3 length: 15 residues. V dropped 5 bases and J dropped 9; count of bases not matched to a gene: 9. CDR3 sequence (DNA): TGTGCCAGCAGCGAAAGACAGGGGTTGGGTTCACCCCTCCACTTT. Protein sequence: CASSERQGLGSPLHF.

This chain uses TRBV2 with TRBJ1-1; no firm D call. Germline CDR1 reads SNHLY; CDR2 reads FYNNEI. Deletions cut 2 bases from V and 2 bases from J, with 6 bases between. The CDR3 covers 13 residues. The CDR3 region is CASSERGNTEAFF. For the CDR3, the DNA is TGTGCCAGCAGTGAAAGAGGAAACACTGAAGCTTTCTTT.

The V call is TRBV11-2, the J call TRBJ1-1; 8 bases fit TRBD1. J gave up 11 bases and V 4 bases, and 6 bases lay outside the gene matches. CDR3 length: 12 amino acids. Germline V lookup: CDR1 SGHAT, CDR2 FQNNGV. Written as DNA, the CDR3 is TGTGCCAGCAGCTCCGGACAGGGAATGGCTTTCTTT. Translating it yields CASSSGQGMAFF.

Written as DNA, the CDR3 is TGTGCCAGCAGCTTCTCGACCCCCCCTAATTCACCCCTCCACTTT. Amino acid sequence: CASSFSTPPNSPLHF. The gene calls are TRBV5-8 and TRBJ1-6; D unresolved. The CDR3 loop spans 15 amino acids. V shed 2 bases and J shed 6 bases, with 12 bases lying between them. Germline V CDR1 and CDR2: SGHTS, YDEGEE.

The chain links TRBV7-8 to TRBJ1-2; 9 nucleotides align to TRBD1. V shed 1 base and J 0 bases; nucleotides not matched to a gene: 0. The germline V gene encodes CDR1 SGHVS and CDR2 FQNEAQ. This CDR3 is 15 amino acids long. This CDR3 reads CASSLGDRANYGYTF. The CDR3 DNA reads TGTGCCAGCAGCTTAGGGGACAGGGCTAACTATGGCTACACCTTC.

The V gene is TRBV30, the J gene TRBJ1-1, with a possible D match to TRBD1 (5 bases). Germline loops: CDR1 GTSNPN, CDR2 SVGIG (reference sequence). The ends were cut back, 4 bases at V and 2 bases at J, with 11 bases in the middle. The CDR3 runs to 13 residues. The CDR3 DNA reads as TGTGCCTGGAAGAGGGGAAGAAACACTGAAGCTTTCTTT. The encoded protein is CAWKRGRNTEAFF. The full variable domain, with the rest looked up from reference TRBV30 and TRBJ1-1, is SQTIHQWPATLVQPVGSPLSLECTVEGTSNPNLYWYRQAAGRGLQLLFYSVGIGQISSEVPQNLSASRPQDRQFILSSKKLLLSDSGFYLCAWKRGRNTEAFFGQGTRLTVV.

The J gene is TRBJ2-5, the V gene TRBV3-1 (or the pseudogene TRBV3-2), with unresolved D. The CDR3 sequence is 13 residues long. Trimming left V 0 bases short and J 7 bases short, with 9 bases between. Per germline, CDR1 LGHDT and CDR2 YNNKEL (reference sequence). The CDR3 sequence: CASSQDRKGTQYF. CDR3 DNA sequence: TGTGCCAGCAGCCAAGATAGAAAGGGGACCCAGTACTTC.

This chain uses TRBV7-8 with TRBJ2-5; TRBD2 matches at 11 bases. V was pared by 5 bases and J by 3 bases, with 11 bases of the junction left unmatched. The CDR3 totals 17 residues. Germline V gene sequence: CDR1 SGHVS, CDR2 FQNEAQ. The CDR3 loop reads CASSPELAGAGKETQYF. CDR3 bases: TGTGCCAGCAGCCCCGAACTAGCGGGGGCTGGAAAAGAGACCCAGTACTTC. The whole variable domain, filled in from reference TRBV7-8 and TRBJ2-5, reads GAGVSQSPRYKVAKRGQDVALRCDPISGHVSLFWYQQALGQGPEFLTYFQNEAQLDKSGLPSDRFFAERPEGSVSTLKIQRTQQEDSAVYLCASSPELAGAGKETQYFGPGTRLLVL.

The sample holds one count of this clone. V is TRBV4-3 and J is TRBJ2-6; D gene ambiguous. Trimming pared 2 bases from V and 0 bases from J, leaving 17 bases between. The CDR3 consists of 19 residues. CDR1 and CDR2 from the germline V gene are LGHNA and YSLEER. The CDR3, as DNA: TGCGCCAGCAGCCAACAGAGGACGGTTACACTCTCTGGGGCCAACGTCCTGACTTTC. Amino acid sequence: CASSQQRTVTLSGANVLTF.

This sequence joins TRBV10-3 and TRBJ1-5; 9 nucleotides agree with TRBD1. V lost 10 bases, J lost 2 bases, and 12 bases stayed unmatched. The CDR3 covers 16 residues. Germline assignment: CDR1 ENHRY and CDR2 SYGVKD. The CDR3 loop is CATSGRDRAGNQPQHF. CDR3 DNA: TGTGCCACCTCAGGCCGGGACAGGGCTGGCAATCAGCCCCAGCATTTT.

The rearrangement joins TRBV3-1 (or the pseudogene TRBV3-2) to TRBJ1-1; D is ambiguous. Looked up from germline, CDR1 is LGHDT and CDR2 is YNNKEL (reference sequence). V lost 0 bases and J 3 bases, leaving 5 bases between the germline ends. The CDR3 length is 13 residues. The CDR3 here is CASSQDSYTEAFF. CDR3 DNA sequence: TGTGCCAGCAGCCAAGACTCGTACACTGAAGCTTTCTTT.

V and J are TRBV30 and TRBJ1-1; a weak D match, TRBD1 (5 bases). V lost 3 bases and J 5 bases, leaving 10 bases between the germline ends. This CDR3 contains 12 residues. Germline lookup yields CDR1 GTSNPN and CDR2 SVGIG (reference sequence). The CDR3 DNA is TGTGCCTGGAGCCCAGGGAATACTGAAGCTTTCTTT. Translated, it gives CAWSPGNTEAFF.

The V call is TRBV12-3 or TRBV12-4, the J call TRBJ1-5; D remains unclear. The length of the CDR3 is 13 residues. V shed 2 bases and J shed 2 bases, with 4 bases lying between them. The CDR3 region has the DNA TGTGCCAGCAGTTTAATGGGCAATCAGCCCCAGCATTTT. It translates to CASSLMGNQPQHF.

On this clone: This specimen includes other DNA sequences encoding the same CDR3. The chain joins TRBV30 to TRBJ2-5, with D tentatively TRBD2 (7 bases). Germline V gene data show CDR1 as GTSNPN and CDR2 as SVGIG (reference sequence). The V and J ends lost 3 bases and 5 bases respectively, with 16 bases between them. This CDR3 comprises 14 residues. The CDR3 here is CAWSLLGGRETQYF. The CDR3 DNA sequence: TGTGCCTGGAGCCTACTCGGGGGGCGGGAGACCCAGTACTTC. Drawing the rest from reference TRBV30 and TRBJ2-5, the complete variable domain is SQTIHQWPATLVQPVGSPLSLECTVEGTSNPNLYWYRQAAGRGLQLLFYSVGIGQISSEVPQNLSASRPQDRQFILSSKKLLLSDSGFYLCAWSLLGGRETQYFGPGTRLLVL.

The genes are TRBV5-1 and TRBJ2-2; 10 nucleotides agree with TRBD2. CDR3 size: 16 residues. J gave up 2 bases and V 6 bases, and 7 bases lay outside the gene matches. Looked up from germline, CDR1 is SGHRS and CDR2 is YFSETQ. The CDR3, as DNA: TGCGCCAGCAAGGCTAGCGGGGGTCTAAACACCGGGGAGCTGTTTTTT. This sequence encodes CASKASGGLNTGELFF.

Comments on this clone: The same CDR3 arises from other DNA sequences in this sample as well. CDR3 protein: CASSLELAGTDTQYF. The CDR3 region has the DNA TGCGCCAGCAGCTTGGAACTAGCGGGCACAGATACGCAGTATTTT. The rearrangement uses TRBV5-1 and TRBJ2-3; TRBD2 matches at 8 bases. Germline CDR1 reads SGHRS; CDR2 reads YFSETQ. CDR3 length: 15 amino acids. Unmatched junction bases numbered 1, after V lost 0 bases and J lost 1 base.

This rearrangement joins TRBV4-3 to TRBJ2-2; TRBD1 aligns across 10 bases. The CDR3 is 15 amino acids. The ends lost 4 bases at V and 5 bases at J; junction bases unmatched: 4. Per the germline V gene, CDR1 is LGHNA and CDR2 is YSLEER. The CDR3 nucleotides read TGCGCCAGCAGCCTTGGGACAGGGGCGACCGGGGAGCTGTTTTTT. This encodes CASSLGTGATGELFF.

V gene TRBV5-1 combines with J gene TRBJ1-1; no firm D call. Between the trimmed V and J ends, which lost 2 bases and 8 bases, there was a span of 7 bases. This CDR3 comprises 11 residues. Germline CDR1 and CDR2: SGHRS and YFSETQ. The CDR3 reads CASSLGPEAFF. For the CDR3, the DNA is TGCGCCAGCAGCTTAGGGCCCGAAGCTTTCTTT.

The chain carries TRBV12-3 or TRBV12-4 and TRBJ1-1; D is unresolved. V was pared by 0 bases and J by 2 bases, with 4 bases between. This CDR3 is built from 13 residues. The CDR3, as DNA: TGTGCCAGCAGTTTAGCGGGCAACACTGAAGCTTTCTTT. Its protein product is CASSLAGNTEAFF.

The chain joins TRBV9 to TRBJ1-2; 8 bases are shared with TRBD1. Germline values: CDR1 SGDLS, CDR2 YYNGEE. The CDR3 is 16 residues long. The J segment lost 1 base and the V segment lost 2 bases, leaving 7 bases of the junction unmatched. CDR3 loop: CASSVDRGLLNYGYTF. CDR3 DNA: TGTGCCAGCAGCGTTGACAGGGGCCTCCTTAACTATGGCTACACCTTC.

V and J are TRBV5-6 and TRBJ1-3; D perhaps matches TRBD1 (5 bases). Trimming removed 2 bases from V and 0 bases from J, with 9 bases in between. Germline V lookup: CDR1 SGHDT, CDR2 YYEEEE. This CDR3 has 15 amino acids. The CDR3 spells CASSFAGTSGNTIYF. In DNA form, the CDR3 reads TGTGCCAGCAGCTTCGCGGGGACCTCTGGAAACACCATATATTTT.

The sample holds one count of this clone. V is TRBV20-1 and J is TRBJ1-5; the D is unclear. Germline CDR1 DFQATT, CDR2 SNEGSKA (reference sequence). The CDR3 is 14 amino acids. Deletions cut 3 bases from V and 3 bases from J, with 12 bases between. This chain's CDR3 is CSASFRGINQPQHF. CDR3 nucleotide sequence: TGCAGTGCTAGTTTTCGGGGAATCAATCAGCCCCAGCATTTT.

The gene calls are TRBV7-9 and TRBJ1-5; D not resolved. The CDR3 is made up of 14 amino acids. CDR1 and CDR2 from the germline V gene are SEHNR and FQNEAQ (reference sequence). The germline V and J ends were trimmed by 1 base and 2 bases, with 6 bases remaining between them. The CDR3 reads CASSLGLGNQPQHF. The CDR3 nucleotides read TGTGCCAGCAGCTTAGGACTGGGCAATCAGCCCCAGCATTTT.

The V gene is TRBV5-6, the J gene TRBJ1-6; possible D gene TRBD1, 5 bases. Germline V CDR1 and CDR2: SGHDT, YYEEEE. The CDR3 covers 14 residues. Trimming pared 3 bases from V and 8 bases from J, leaving 12 bases between. The CDR3: CASSSQGSHSPLHF. CDR3 in DNA: TGTGCCAGCAGCTCCCAGGGATCGCATTCACCCCTCCACTTT. Based on the CDR3 plus reference TRBV5-6 and TRBJ1-6, the full variable domain is DAGVTQSPTHLIKTRGQQVTLRCSPKSGHDTVSWYQQALGQGPQFIFQYYEEEERQRGNFPDRFSGHQFPNYSSELNVNALLLGDSALYLCASSSQGSHSPLHFGNGTRLTVT.

The CDR3 DNA sequence: TGTGCCAGCAGTCGACAGGGAAACTCTGGGGCCAACGTCCTGACTTTC. This encodes CASSRQGNSGANVLTF. The chain employs TRBV27 and TRBJ2-6, with 7 bases lining up with TRBD1. With 5 bases clipped from V and 0 bases from J, the junction kept 4 bases outside the gene matches. The CDR3 covers 16 residues. Germline CDR1 reads MNHEY; CDR2 reads SMNVEV (reference sequence). Supplemented by reference TRBV27 and TRBJ2-6, the full variable domain reads EAQVTQNPRYLITVTGKKLTVTCSQNMNHEYMSWYRQDPGLGLRQIYYSMNVEVTDKGDVPEGYKVSRKEKRNFPLILESPSPNQTSLYFCASSRQGNSGANVLTFGAGSRLTVL.

The chain links TRBV6-1 to TRBJ1-1, with D possibly TRBD1 on 5 matching bases. The V gene's germline CDR1 is MNHNS and CDR2 SASEGT. The CDR3 length is 14 residues. The V end was cut by 2 bases, the J end by 6 bases, with 13 bases between. CDR3 sequence: CASSESRGGAEAFF. The CDR3 DNA follows: TGTGCCAGCAGTGAATCGAGGGGAGGAGCTGAAGCTTTCTTT.

The rearrangement uses TRBV27 and TRBJ1-4; D remains unclear. The V gene lost 2 bases and the J gene lost 3 bases, with 7 bases spanning the gap. The CDR3 sequence is 14 residues long. Germline-derived CDR1 and CDR2 are MNHEY and SMNVEV (reference sequence). For the CDR3, the DNA is TGTGCCAGCAGTTTAACGGGTCCTAATGAAAAACTGTTTTTT. This sequence encodes CASSLTGPNEKLFF.

V and J are TRBV5-6 and TRBJ1-1; D remains unclear. The CDR3 has 17 amino acids. Germline CDR1 is SGHDT and CDR2 is YYEEEE. Trimming took 6 bases from V and 0 from J, leaving 21 bases between them. The CDR3 is CASIRTLDRVMNTEAFF. The CDR3 nucleotides are TGTGCCAGCATCAGGACCCTCGACCGCGTCATGAACACTGAAGCTTTCTTT.

This clone was seen a few times. The rearrangement joins TRBV10-3 to TRBJ1-3; no firm D call. The CDR3 runs 17 residues. V lost 0 bases to trimming and J lost 0 bases, with 12 bases between them. CDR1 and CDR2 (germline): ENHRY, SYGVKD. Here the CDR3 DNA reads TGTGCCATCAGTGAGTCGAGTTTACCGGGCTCTGGAAACACCATATATTTT. This translates into CAISESSLPGSGNTIYF.

This clone appeared once. The chain combines TRBV6-5 with TRBJ1-1; 8 bases agree with TRBD1. The CDR3 consists of 14 residues. The V gene end was trimmed by 6 bases and the J gene end by 0 bases; junction bases not matched to a gene: 3. Per germline, CDR1 MNHEY and CDR2 SVGAGI. Here the CDR3 reads CASRGRGLNTEAFF. The CDR3 region has the DNA TGTGCCAGCAGAGGCAGGGGGCTGAACACTGAAGCTTTCTTT.